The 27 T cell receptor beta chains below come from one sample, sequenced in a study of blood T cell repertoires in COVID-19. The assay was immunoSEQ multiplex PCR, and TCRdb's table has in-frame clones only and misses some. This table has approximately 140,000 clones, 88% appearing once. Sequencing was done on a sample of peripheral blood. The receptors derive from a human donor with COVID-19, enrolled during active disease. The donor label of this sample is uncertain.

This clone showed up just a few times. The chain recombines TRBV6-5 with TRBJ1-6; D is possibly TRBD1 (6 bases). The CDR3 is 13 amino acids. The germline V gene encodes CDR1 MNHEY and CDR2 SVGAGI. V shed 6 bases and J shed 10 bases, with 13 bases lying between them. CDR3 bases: TGTGCCAGCAGCGATAACAGGGCATCACCCCTCCACTTT. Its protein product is CASSDNRASPLHF.

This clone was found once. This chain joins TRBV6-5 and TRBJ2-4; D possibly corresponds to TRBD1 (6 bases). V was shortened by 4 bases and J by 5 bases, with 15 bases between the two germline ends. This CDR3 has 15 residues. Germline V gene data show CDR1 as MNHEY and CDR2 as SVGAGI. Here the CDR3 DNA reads TGTGCCAGCAGTTGGGACACCCTGGGCGAAAACATTCAGTACTTC. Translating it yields CASSWDTLGENIQYF.

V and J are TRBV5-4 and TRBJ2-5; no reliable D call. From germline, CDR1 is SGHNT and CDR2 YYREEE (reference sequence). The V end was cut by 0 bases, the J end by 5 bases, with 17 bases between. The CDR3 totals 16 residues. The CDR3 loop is CASSLEPLLVRETQYF. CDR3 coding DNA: TGTGCCAGCAGCTTGGAACCTTTGTTAGTCCGGGAGACCCAGTACTTC.

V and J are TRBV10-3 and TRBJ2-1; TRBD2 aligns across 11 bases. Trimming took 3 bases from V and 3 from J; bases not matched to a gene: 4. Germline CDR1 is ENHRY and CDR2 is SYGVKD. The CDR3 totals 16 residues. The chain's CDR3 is CAISDRTSGHYNEQFF. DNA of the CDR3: TGTGCCATCAGTGATCGGACTAGCGGGCACTACAATGAGCAGTTCTTC.

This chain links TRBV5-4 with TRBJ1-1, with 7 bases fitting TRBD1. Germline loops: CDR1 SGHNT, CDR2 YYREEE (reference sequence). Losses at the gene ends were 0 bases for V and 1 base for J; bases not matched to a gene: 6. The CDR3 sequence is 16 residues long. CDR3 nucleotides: TGTGCCAGCAGCTTGGAACCCGGGACAGAGAACACTGAAGCTTTCTTT. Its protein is CASSLEPGTENTEAFF.

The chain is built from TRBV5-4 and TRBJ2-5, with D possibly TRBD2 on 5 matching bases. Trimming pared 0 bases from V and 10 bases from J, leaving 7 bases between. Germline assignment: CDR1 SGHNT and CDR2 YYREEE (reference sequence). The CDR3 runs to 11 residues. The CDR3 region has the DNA TGTGCCAGCAGCTTGGGGAGGAGCCAGTACTTC. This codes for CASSLGRSQYF.

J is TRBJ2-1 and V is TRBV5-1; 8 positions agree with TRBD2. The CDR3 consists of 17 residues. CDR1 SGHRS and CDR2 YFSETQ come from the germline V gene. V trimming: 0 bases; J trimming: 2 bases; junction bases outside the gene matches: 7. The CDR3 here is CASSLEVSGGPYNEQFF. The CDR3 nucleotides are TGCGCCAGCAGCTTGGAGGTCAGCGGGGGCCCCTACAATGAGCAGTTCTTC.

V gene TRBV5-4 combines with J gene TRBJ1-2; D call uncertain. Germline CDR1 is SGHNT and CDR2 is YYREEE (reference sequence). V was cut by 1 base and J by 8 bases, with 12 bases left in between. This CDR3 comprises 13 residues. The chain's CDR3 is CASSLSELRGYTF. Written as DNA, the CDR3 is TGTGCCAGCAGCTTGTCTGAACTGCGAGGCTACACCTTC.

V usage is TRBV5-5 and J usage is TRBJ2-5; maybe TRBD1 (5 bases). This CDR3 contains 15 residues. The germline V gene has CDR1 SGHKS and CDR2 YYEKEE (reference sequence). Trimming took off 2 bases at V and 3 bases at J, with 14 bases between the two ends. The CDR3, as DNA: TGTGCCAGCAGCTTCTTTTCAGGGTCCGAAGAGACCCAGTACTTC. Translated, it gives CASSFFSGSEETQYF.

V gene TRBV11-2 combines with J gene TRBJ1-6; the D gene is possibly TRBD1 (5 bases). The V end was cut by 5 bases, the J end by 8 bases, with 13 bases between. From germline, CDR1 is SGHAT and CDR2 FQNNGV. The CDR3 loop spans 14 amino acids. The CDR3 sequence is CASSQIWGDSPLHF. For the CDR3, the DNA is TGTGCCAGCAGCCAGATATGGGGGGATTCACCCCTCCACTTT.

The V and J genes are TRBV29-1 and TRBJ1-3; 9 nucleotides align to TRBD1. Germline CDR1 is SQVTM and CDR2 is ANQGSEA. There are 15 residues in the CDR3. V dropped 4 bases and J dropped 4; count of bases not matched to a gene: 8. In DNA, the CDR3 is TGCAGCGTTGTACCCGGGACAGGGATCGGAAACACCATATATTTT. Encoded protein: CSVVPGTGIGNTIYF.

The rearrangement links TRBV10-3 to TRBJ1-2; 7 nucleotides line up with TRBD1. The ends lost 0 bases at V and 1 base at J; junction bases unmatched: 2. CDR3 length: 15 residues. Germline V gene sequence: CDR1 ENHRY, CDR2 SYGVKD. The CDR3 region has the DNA TGTGCCATCAGTGAGTCTTCAGGGGGTAACTATGGCTACACCTTC. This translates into CAISESSGGNYGYTF.

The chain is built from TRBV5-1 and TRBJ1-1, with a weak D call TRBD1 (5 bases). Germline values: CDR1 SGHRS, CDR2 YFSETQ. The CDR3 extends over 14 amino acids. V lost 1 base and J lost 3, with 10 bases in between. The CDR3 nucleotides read TGCGCCAGCAGCTTGCCCAAAGGGGACACTGAAGCTTTCTTT. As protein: CASSLPKGDTEAFF.

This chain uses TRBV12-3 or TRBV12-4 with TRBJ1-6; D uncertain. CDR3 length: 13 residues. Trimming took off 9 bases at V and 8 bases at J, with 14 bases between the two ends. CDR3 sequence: CASHVAGDSPLHF. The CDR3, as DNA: TGTGCCAGTCACGTGGCAGGTGATTCACCCCTCCACTTT.

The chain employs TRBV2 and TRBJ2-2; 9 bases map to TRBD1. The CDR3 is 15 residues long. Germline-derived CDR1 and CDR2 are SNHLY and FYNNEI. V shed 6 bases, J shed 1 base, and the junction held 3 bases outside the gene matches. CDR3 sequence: CASRGTGWNTGELFF. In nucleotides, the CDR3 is TGTGCCAGCAGAGGGACAGGGTGGAACACCGGGGAGCTGTTTTTT.

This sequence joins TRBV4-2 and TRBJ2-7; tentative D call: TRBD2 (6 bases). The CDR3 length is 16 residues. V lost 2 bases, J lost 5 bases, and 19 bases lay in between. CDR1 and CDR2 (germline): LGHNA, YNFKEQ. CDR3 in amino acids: CASSQWDPGESDEQYF. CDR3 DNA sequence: TGTGCCAGCAGCCAATGGGACCCGGGAGAATCGGACGAGCAGTACTTC.

The chain's CDR3 is CASSPTGVWNTIYF. The CDR3 coding sequence is TGCGCCAGCAGCCCGACAGGGGTATGGAACACCATATATTTT. J is TRBJ1-3 and V is TRBV5-1; 8 bases are a match to TRBD1. The germline gives CDR1 SGHRS, CDR2 YFSETQ. The CDR3 is 14 residues long. The junction had 7 bases not matched to a gene; V was cut back by 4 bases and J by 7 bases.

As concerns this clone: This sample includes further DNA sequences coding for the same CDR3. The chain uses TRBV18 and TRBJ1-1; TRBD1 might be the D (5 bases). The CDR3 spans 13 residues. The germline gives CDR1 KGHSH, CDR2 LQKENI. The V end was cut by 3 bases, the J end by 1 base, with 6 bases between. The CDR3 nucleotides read TGTGCCAGCTCACCGACAGAGAACACTGAAGCTTTCTTT. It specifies CASSPTENTEAFF.

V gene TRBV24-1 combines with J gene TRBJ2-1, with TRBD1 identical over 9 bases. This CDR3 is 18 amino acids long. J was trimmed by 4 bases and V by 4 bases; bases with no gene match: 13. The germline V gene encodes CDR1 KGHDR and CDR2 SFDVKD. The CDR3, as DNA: TGTGCCACCAGTGACCCGGGGGCGGACAGGGGCTTTTACAATGAGCAGTTCTTC. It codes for CATSDPGADRGFYNEQFF.

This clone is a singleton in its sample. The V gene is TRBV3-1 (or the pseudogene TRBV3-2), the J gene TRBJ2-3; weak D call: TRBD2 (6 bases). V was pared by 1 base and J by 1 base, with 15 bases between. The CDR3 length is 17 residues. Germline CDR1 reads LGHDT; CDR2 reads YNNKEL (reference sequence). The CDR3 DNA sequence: TGTGCCAGCAGCCAAGGGACCGGGGGAACTGGCACAGATACGCAGTATTTT. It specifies CASSQGTGGTGTDTQYF.

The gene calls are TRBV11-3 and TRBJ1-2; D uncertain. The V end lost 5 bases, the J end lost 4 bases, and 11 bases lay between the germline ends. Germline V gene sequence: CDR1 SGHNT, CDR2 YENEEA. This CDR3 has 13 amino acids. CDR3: CASSPGSLYGYTF. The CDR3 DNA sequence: TGTGCCAGCAGCCCGGGATCCCTCTATGGCTACACCTTC. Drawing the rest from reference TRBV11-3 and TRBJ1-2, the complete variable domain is EAGVVQSPRYKIIEKKQPVAFWCNPISGHNTLYWYLQNLGQGPELLIRYENEEAVDDSQLPKDRFSAERLKGVDSTLKIQPAELGDSAVYLCASSPGSLYGYTFGSGTRLTVV.

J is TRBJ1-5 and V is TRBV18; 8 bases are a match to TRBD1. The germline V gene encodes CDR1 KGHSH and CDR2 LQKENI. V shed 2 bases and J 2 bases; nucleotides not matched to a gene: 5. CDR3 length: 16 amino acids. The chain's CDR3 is CASSPRTGIGNQPQHF. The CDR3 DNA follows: TGTGCCAGCTCACCAAGGACAGGGATCGGCAATCAGCCCCAGCATTTT.

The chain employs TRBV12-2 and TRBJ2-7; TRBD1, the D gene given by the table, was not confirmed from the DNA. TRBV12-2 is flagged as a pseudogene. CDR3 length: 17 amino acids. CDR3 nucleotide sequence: TGTGCAAGTCGCTTCTTTCAGAGACAGGTTGGGCGTCACGAGCAGTACTTC. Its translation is CASRFFQRQVGRHEQYF.

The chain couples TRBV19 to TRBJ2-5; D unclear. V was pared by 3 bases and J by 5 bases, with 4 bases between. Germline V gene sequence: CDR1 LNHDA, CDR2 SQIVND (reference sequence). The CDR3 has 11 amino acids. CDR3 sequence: CASSISETQYF. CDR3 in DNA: TGTGCCAGTAGTATTAGTGAGACCCAGTACTTC.

The CDR3 DNA is TGTGCCAGCAGCAGGGACGGGGGATATGAGCAGTTCTTC. As protein: CASSRDGGYEQFF. The chain couples TRBV6-6 to TRBJ2-1, with D tentatively TRBD2 (6 bases). The CDR3 has 13 residues. Deletions cut 6 bases from V and 8 bases from J, with 14 bases between. Germline V gene lookup returns CDR1 MNHNY and CDR2 SVGAGI (reference sequence).

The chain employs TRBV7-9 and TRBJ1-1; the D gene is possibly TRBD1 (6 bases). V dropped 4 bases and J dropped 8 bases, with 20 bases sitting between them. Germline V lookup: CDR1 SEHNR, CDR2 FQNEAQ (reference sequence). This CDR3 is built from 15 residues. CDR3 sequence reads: CASSYHWGRGAEAFF. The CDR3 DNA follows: TGTGCCAGCAGCTACCACTGGGGGCGCGGAGCCGAAGCTTTCTTT.

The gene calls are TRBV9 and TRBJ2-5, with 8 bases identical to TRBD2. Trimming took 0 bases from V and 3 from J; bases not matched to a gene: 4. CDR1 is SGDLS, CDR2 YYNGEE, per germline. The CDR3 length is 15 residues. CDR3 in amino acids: CASSVDPAGEETQYF. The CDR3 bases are TGTGCCAGCAGCGTAGATCCAGCGGGGGAAGAGACCCAGTACTTC.